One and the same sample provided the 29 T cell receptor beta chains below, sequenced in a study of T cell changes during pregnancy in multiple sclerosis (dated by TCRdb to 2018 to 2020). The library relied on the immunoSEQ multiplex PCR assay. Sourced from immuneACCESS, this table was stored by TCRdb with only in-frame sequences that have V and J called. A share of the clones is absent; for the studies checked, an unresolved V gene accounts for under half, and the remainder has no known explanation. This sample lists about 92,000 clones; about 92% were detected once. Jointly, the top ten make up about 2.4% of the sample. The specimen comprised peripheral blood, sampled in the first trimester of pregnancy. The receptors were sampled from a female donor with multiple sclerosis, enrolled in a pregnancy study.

The CDR3: CASSIAQRTGRNQPQHF. In DNA, the CDR3 is TGTGCCAGCAGTATAGCACAAAGGACAGGACGGAATCAGCCCCAGCATTTT. The V gene is TRBV28, the J gene TRBJ1-5; 7 positions match TRBD1. This CDR3 region has 17 residues. From germline, CDR1 is MDHEN and CDR2 SYDVKM. V lost 5 bases and J lost 4; bases outside the gene matches: 14.

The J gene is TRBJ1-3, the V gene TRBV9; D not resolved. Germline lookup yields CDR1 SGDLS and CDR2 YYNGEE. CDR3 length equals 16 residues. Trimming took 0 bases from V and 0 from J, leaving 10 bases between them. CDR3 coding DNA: TGTGCCAGCAGCGTAGGGCCGTGGAGCTCTGGAAACACCATATATTTT. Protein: CASSVGPWSSGNTIYF.

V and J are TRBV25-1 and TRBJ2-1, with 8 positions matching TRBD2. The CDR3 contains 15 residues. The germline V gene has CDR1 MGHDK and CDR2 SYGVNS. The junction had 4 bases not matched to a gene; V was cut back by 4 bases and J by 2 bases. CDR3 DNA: TGTGCCAGCAGTGTGGGTAGCGGGGCCTACAATGAGCAGTTCTTC. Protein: CASSVGSGAYNEQFF.

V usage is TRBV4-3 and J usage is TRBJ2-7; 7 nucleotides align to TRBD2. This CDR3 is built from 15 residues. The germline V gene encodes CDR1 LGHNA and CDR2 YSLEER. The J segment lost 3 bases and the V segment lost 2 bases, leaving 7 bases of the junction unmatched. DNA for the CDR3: TGCGCCAGCAGCCAACAGCGGGACCATAGCTACGAGCAGTACTTC. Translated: CASSQQRDHSYEQYF.

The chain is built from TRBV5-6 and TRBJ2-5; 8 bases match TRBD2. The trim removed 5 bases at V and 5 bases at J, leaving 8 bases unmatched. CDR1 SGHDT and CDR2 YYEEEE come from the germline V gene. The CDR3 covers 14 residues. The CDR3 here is CASSFPRGGETQYF. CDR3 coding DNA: TGTGCCAGCAGTTTCCCCCGCGGGGGGGAGACCCAGTACTTC.

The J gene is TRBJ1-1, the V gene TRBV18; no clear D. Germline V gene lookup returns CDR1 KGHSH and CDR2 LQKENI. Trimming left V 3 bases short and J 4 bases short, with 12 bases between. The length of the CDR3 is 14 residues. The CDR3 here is CASSPTRGGTEAFF. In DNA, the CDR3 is TGTGCCAGCTCACCCACCCGGGGAGGCACTGAAGCTTTCTTT.

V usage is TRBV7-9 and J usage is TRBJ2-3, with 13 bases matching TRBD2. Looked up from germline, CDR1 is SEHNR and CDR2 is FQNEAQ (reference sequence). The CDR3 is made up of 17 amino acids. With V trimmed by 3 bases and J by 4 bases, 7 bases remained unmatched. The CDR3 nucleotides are TGTGCCAGCAGCTTTTGGACTAGCGGGAGTAGGGCAGATACGCAGTATTTT. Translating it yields CASSFWTSGSRADTQYF. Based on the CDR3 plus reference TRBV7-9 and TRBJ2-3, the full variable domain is DTGVSQNPRHKITKRGQNVTFRCDPISEHNRLYWYRQTLGQGPEFLTYFQNEAQLEKSRLLSDRFSAERPKGSFSTLEIQRTEQGDSAMYLCASSFWTSGSRADTQYFGPGTRLTVL.

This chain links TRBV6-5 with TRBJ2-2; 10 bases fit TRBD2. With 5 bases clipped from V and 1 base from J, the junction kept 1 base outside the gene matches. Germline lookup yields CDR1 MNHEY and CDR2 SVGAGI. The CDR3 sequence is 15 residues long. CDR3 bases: TGTGCCAGCAGTCCTAGCGGGGGGAACACCGGGGAGCTGTTTTTT. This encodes CASSPSGGNTGELFF.

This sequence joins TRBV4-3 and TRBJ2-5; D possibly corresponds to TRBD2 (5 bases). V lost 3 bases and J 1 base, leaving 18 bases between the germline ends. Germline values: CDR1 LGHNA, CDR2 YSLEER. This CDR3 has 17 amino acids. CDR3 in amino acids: CASSHNPVLVPQETQYF. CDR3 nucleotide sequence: TGCGCCAGCAGCCACAACCCGGTACTAGTACCCCAAGAGACCCAGTACTTC.

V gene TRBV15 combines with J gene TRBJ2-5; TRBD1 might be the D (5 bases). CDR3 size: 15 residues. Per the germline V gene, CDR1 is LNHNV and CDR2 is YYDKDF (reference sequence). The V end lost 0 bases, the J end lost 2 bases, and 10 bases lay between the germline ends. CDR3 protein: CATSRDLTGQETQYF. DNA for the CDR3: TGTGCCACCAGCAGAGATCTAACAGGACAAGAGACCCAGTACTTC.

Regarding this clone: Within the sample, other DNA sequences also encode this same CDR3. The CDR3 reads CASKTGSGNTIYF. The CDR3 DNA is TGTGCCAGCAAGACAGGCTCTGGAAACACCATATATTTT. V is TRBV2 and J is TRBJ1-3, with D tentatively TRBD1 (6 bases). Germline assignment: CDR1 SNHLY and CDR2 FYNNEI. Trimming removed 7 bases from V and 0 bases from J, with 7 bases in between. CDR3 length equals 13 residues.

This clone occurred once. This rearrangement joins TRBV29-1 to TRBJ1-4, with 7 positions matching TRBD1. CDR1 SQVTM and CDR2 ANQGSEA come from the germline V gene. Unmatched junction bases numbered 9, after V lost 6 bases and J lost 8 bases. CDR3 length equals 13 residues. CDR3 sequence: CSVRPTGVEKLFF. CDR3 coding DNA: TGCAGCGTCCGACCTACAGGGGTGGAAAAACTGTTTTTT.

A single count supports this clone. The CDR3, as DNA: TGTGCCACCAGGGAATACACAAAGAGGGACTACAATGAGCAGTTCTTC. This translates into CATREYTKRDYNEQFF. The chain recombines TRBV15 with TRBJ2-1; possible D gene TRBD2, 5 bases. CDR1 is LNHNV and CDR2 is YYDKDF in the germline V gene (reference sequence). CDR3 size: 16 residues. The V end was cut by 6 bases, the J end by 3 bases, with 18 bases between.

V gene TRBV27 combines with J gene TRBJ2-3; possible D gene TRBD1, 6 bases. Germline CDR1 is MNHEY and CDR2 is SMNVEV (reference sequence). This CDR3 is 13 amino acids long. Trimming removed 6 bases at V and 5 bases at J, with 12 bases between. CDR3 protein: CASSPPGEDTQYF. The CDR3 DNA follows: TGTGCCAGCAGCCCTCCAGGGGAAGATACGCAGTATTTT.

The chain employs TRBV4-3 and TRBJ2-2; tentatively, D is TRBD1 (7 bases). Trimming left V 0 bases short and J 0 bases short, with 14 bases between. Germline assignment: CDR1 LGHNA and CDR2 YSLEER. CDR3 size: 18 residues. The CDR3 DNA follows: TGCGCCAGCAGCCAAGAAGCGGAGGGGGCTGCGAACACCGGGGAGCTGTTTTTT. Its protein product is CASSQEAEGAANTGELFF.

The CDR3 region has the DNA TGTGCCATCAGTGAGTCGCGGGGACAGGGGGCAGGTGAGCAGTTCTTC. It codes for CAISESRGQGAGEQFF. This chain connects TRBV10-3 to TRBJ2-1, with TRBD1 matching over 12 bases. Per germline, CDR1 ENHRY and CDR2 SYGVKD. This CDR3 contains 16 residues. Germline trimming cut 0 bases from V and 9 bases from J; bases unmatched to any gene: 6.

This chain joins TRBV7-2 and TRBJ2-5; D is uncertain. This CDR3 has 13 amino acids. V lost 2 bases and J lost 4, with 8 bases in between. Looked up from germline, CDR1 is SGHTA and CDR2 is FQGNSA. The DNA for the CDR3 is TGTGCCAGCAGCTTAAGAGCTGGAGAGACCCAGTACTTC. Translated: CASSLRAGETQYF. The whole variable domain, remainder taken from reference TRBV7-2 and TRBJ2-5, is GAGVSQSPSNKVTEKGKDVELRCDPISGHTALYWYRQSLGQGLEFLIYFQGNSAPDKSGLPSDRFSAERTGGSVSTLTIQRTQQEDSAVYLCASSLRAGETQYFGPGTRLLVL.

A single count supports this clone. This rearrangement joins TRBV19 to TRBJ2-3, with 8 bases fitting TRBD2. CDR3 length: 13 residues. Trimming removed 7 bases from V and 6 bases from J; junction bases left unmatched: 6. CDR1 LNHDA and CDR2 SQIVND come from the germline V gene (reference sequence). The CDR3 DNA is TGTGCCAGTACCGGCGGGAGGTGGGATACGCAGTATTTT. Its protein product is CASTGGRWDTQYF.

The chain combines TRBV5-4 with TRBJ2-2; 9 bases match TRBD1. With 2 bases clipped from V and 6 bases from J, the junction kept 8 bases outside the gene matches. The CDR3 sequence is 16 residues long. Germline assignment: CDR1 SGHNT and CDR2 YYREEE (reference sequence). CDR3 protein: CASSLRTGEKAGELFF. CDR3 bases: TGTGCCAGCAGCTTACGGACAGGGGAAAAGGCCGGGGAGCTGTTTTTT. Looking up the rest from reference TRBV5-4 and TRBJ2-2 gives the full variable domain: ETGVTQSPTHLIKTRGQQVTLRCSSQSGHNTVSWYQQALGQGPQFIFQYYREEENGRGNFPPRFSGLQFPNYSSELNVNALELDDSALYLCASSLRTGEKAGELFFGEGSRLTVL.

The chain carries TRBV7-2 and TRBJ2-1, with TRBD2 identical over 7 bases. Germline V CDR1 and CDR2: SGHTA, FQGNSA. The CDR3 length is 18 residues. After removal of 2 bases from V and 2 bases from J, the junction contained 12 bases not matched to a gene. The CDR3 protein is CASSLRVPSGVTYNEQFF. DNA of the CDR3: TGTGCCAGCAGCTTAAGAGTCCCTAGCGGCGTAACCTACAATGAGCAGTTCTTC.

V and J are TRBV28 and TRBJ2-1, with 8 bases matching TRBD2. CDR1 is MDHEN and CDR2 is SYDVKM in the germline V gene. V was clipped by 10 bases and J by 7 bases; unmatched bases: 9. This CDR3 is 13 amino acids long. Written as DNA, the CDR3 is TGTGCCACGTCGAGCGGGAGAGTGAATGAGCAGTTCTTC. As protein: CATSSGRVNEQFF. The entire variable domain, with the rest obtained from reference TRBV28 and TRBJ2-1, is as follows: DVKVTQSSRYLVKRTGEKVFLECVQDMDHENMFWYRQDPGLGLRLIYFSYDVKMKEKGDIPEGYSVSREKKERFSLILESASTNQTSMYLCATSSGRVNEQFFGPGTRLTVL.

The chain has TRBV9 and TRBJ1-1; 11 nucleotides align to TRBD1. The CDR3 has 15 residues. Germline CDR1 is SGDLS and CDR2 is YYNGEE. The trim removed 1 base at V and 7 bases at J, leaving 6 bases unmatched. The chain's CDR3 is CASSVLPGQGGEAFF. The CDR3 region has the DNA TGTGCCAGCAGCGTATTGCCGGGACAGGGGGGTGAAGCTTTCTTT.

CDR3 region: CASSFLLSGDTQYF. In nucleotides, the CDR3 is TGTGCCAGCAGTTTCCTCCTCAGCGGGGATACGCAGTATTTT. The chain joins TRBV27 to TRBJ2-3; possibly TRBD2 for D (6 bases). CDR3 length: 14 amino acids. V was clipped by 3 bases and J by 6 bases, with 13 bases between them. Germline loops: CDR1 MNHEY, CDR2 SMNVEV (reference sequence).

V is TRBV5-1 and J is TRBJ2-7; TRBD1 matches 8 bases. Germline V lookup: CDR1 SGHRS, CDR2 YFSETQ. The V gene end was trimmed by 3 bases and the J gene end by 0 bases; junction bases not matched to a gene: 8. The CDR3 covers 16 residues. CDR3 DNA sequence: TGCGCCAGCAGCTCGACAGGGGTAAACCCCTCCTACGAGCAGTACTTC. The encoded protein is CASSSTGVNPSYEQYF.

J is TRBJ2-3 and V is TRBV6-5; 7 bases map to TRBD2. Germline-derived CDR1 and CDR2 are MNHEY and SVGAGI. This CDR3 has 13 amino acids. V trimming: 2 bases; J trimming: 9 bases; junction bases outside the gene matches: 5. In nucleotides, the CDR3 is TGTGCCAGCAGTTACCTTACTAGCGACACGCAGTATTTT. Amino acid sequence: CASSYLTSDTQYF.

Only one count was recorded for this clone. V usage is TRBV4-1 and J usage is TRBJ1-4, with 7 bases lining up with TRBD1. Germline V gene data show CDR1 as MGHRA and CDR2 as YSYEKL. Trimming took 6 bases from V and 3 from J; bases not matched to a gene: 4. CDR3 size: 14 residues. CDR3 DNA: TGCGCCAGCAGGAAACAGGGGCCTAATGAAAAACTGTTTTTT. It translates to CASRKQGPNEKLFF.

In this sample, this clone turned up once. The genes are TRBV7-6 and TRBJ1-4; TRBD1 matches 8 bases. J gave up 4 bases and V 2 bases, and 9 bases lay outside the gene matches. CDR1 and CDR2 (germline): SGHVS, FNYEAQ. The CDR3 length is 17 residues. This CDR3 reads CASSLSAGGSGNEKLFF. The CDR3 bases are TGTGCCAGCAGCTTATCCGCAGGGGGCTCGGGTAATGAAAAACTGTTTTTT.

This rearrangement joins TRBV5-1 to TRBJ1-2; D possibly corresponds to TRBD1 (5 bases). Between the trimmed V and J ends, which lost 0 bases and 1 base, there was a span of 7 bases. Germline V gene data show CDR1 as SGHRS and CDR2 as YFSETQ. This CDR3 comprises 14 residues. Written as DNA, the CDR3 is TGCGCCAGCAGCTTGGGACAGTTTAACTATGGCTACACCTTC. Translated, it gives CASSLGQFNYGYTF.

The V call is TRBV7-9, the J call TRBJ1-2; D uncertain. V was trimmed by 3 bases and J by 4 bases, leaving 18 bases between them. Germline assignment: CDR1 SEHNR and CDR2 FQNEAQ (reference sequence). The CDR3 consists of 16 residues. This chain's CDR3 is CASSFAGQPSVYGYTF. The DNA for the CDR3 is TGTGCCAGCAGCTTTGCTGGGCAGCCTTCTGTCTATGGCTACACCTTC.